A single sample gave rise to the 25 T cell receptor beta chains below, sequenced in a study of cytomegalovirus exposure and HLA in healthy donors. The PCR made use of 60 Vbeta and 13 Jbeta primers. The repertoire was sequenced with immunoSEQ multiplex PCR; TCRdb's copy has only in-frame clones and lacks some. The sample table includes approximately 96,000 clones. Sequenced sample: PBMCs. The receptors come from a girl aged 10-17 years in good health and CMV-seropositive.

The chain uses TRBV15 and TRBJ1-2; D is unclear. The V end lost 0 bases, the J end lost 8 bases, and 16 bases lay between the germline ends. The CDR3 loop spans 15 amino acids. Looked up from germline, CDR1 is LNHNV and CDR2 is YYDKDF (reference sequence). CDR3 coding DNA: TGTGCCACCAGCAGAGATCGAGGCCAAACGGGGGGCTACACCTTC. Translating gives CATSRDRGQTGGYTF.

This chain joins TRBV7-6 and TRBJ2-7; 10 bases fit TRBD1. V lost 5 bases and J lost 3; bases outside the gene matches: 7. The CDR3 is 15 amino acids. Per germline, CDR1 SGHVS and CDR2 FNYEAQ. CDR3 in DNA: TGTGCCAGCAGCGCCGGACAGGGGGACATCTACGAGCAGTACTTC. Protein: CASSAGQGDIYEQYF.

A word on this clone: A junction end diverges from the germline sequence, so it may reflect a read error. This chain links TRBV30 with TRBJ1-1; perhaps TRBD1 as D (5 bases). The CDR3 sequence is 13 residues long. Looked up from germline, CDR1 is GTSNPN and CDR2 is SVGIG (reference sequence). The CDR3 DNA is TGTGCCTCGAGTCTCGGGGGTGGGACTGAAGCTTTCTTT. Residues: CASSLGGGTEAFF.

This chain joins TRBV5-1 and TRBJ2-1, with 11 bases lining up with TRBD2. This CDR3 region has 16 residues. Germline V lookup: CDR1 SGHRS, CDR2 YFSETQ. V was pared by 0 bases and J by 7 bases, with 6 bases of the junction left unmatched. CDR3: CASSLVPTSGGNEQFF. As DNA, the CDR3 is TGCGCCAGCAGCTTGGTTCCCACTAGCGGGGGAAATGAGCAGTTCTTC.

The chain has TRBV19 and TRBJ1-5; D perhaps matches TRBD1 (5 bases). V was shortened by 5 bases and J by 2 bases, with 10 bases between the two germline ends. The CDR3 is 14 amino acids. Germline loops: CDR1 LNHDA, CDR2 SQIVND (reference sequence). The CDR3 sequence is CASSRGTGNQPQHF. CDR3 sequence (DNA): TGTGCCAGTAGTCGGGGGACGGGCAATCAGCCCCAGCATTTT. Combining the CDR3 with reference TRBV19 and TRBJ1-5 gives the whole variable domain DGGITQSPKYLFRKEGQNVTLSCEQNLNHDAMYWYRQDPGQGLRLIYYSQIVNDFQKGDIAEGYSVSREKKESFPLTVTSAQKNPTAFYLCASSRGTGNQPQHFGDGTRLSIL.

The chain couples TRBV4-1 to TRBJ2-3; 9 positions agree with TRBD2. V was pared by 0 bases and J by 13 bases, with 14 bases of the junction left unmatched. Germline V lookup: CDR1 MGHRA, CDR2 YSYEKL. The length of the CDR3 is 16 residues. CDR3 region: CASSQEPLRSGGLEYF. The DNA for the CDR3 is TGCGCCAGCAGCCAAGAGCCACTCAGAAGCGGGGGGCTTGAGTATTTT.

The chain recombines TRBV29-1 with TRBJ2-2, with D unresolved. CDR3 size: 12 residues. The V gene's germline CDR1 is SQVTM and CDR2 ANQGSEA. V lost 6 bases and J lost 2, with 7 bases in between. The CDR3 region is CSVQKNTGELFF. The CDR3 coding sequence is TGCAGCGTACAGAAAAACACCGGGGAGCTGTTTTTT.

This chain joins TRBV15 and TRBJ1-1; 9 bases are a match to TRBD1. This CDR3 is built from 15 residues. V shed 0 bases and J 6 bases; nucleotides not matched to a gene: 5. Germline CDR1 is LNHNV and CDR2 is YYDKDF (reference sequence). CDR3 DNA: TGTGCCACCAGCAGAGATGGGGGACAGGGTGCTGAAGCTTTCTTT. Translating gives CATSRDGGQGAEAFF.

The chain's CDR3 is CASNVYSNQPQHF. DNA of the CDR3: TGTGCCAGCAATGTATATAGCAATCAGCCCCAGCATTTT. This chain links TRBV28 with TRBJ1-5; D is uncertain. CDR1 is MDHEN, CDR2 SYDVKM, per germline. The CDR3 is 13 amino acids. Trimming shortened V by 7 bases and J by 0 bases, and 7 bases separated the two germline ends. Full variable domain (rest looked up from reference TRBV28 and TRBJ1-5): DVKVTQSSRYLVKRTGEKVFLECVQDMDHENMFWYRQDPGLGLRLIYFSYDVKMKEKGDIPEGYSVSREKKERFSLILESASTNQTSMYLCASNVYSNQPQHFGDGTRLSIL.

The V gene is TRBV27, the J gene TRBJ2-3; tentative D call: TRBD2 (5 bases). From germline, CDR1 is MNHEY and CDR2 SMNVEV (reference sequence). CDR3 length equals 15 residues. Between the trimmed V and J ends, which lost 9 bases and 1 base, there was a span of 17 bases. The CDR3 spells CASTGLPERTDTQYF. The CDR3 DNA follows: TGTGCCAGTACTGGACTCCCGGAACGCACAGATACGCAGTATTTT.

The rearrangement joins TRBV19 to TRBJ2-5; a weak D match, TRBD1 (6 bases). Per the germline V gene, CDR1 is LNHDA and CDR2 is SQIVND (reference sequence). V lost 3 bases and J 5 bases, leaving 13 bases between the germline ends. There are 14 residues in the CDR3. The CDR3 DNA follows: TGTGCCAGTAGTATGACGGCAGGGGTGGAGACCCAGTACTTC. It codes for CASSMTAGVETQYF.

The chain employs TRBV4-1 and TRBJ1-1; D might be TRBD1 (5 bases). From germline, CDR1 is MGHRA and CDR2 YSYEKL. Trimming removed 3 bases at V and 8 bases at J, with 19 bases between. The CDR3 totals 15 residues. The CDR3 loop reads CASSQAWPPGPEAFF. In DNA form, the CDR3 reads TGCGCCAGCAGCCAGGCCTGGCCCCCAGGGCCAGAAGCTTTCTTT.

CDR3 residues: CASSVQGGNQPQHF. CDR3 coding DNA: TGTGCCAGTAGTGTACAGGGAGGCAATCAGCCCCAGCATTTT. This rearrangement joins TRBV19 to TRBJ1-5; tentative D call: TRBD1 (6 bases). Germline V lookup: CDR1 LNHDA, CDR2 SQIVND (reference sequence). The V gene lost 5 bases and the J gene lost 2 bases, with 10 bases spanning the gap. There are 14 residues in the CDR3.

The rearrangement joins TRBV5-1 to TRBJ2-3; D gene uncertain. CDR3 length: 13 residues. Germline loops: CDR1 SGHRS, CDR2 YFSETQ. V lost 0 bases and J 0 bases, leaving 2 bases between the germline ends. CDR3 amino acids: CASSLASTDTQYF. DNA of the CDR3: TGCGCCAGCAGCTTGGCAAGCACAGATACGCAGTATTTT.

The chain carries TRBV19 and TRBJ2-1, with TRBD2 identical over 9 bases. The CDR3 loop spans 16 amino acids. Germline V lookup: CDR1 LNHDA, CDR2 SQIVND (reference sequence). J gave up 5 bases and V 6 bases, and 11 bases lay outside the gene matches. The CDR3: CASSLTTSGVDNEQFF. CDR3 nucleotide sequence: TGTGCCAGTAGCCTCACGACTAGCGGTGTTGACAATGAGCAGTTCTTC.

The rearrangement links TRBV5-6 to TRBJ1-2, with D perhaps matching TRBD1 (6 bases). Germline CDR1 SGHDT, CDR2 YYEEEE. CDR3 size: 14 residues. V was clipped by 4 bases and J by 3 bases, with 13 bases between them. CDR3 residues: CASSRQAVYYGYTF. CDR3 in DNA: TGTGCCAGCAGCCGACAGGCCGTATACTATGGCTACACCTTC.

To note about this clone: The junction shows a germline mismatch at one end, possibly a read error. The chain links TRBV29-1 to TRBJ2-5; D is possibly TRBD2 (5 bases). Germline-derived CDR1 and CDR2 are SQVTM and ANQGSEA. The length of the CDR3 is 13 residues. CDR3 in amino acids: CSVVKATWENQYF. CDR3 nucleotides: TGCAGCGTGGTAAAGGCGACGTGGGAGAACCAGTACTTC. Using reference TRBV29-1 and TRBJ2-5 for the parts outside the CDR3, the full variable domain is SAVISQKPSRDICQRGTSLTIQCQVDSQVTMMFWYRQQPGQSLTLIATANQGSEATYESGFVIDKFPISRPNLTFSTLTVSNMSPEDSSIYLCSVVKATWENQYFGPGTRLLVL.

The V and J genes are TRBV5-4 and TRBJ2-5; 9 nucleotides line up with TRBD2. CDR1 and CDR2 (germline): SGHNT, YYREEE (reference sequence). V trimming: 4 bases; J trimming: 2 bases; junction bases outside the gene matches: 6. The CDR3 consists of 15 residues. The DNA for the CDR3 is TGTGCCAGCAGCGTCCTAGCGGGGACACAAGAGACCCAGTACTTC. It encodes CASSVLAGTQETQYF.

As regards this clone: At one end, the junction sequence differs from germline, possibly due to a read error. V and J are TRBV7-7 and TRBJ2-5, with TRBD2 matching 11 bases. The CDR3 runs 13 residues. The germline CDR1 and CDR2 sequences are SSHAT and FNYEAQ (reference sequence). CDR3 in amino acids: CASSLLAGGAQYF. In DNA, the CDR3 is TGTGCTAGCAGCTTATTAGCGGGGGGGGCCCAGTACTTC.

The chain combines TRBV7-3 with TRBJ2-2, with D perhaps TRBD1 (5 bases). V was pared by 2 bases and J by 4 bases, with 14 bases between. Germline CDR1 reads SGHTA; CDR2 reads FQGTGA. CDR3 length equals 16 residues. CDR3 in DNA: TGTGCCAGCAGCTTACTGCCGACAGAAGCCACCGGGGAGCTGTTTTTT. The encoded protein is CASSLLPTEATGELFF.

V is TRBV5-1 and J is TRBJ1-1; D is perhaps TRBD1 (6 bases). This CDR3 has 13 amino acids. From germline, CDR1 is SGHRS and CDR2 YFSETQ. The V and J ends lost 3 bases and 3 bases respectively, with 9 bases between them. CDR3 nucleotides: TGCGCCAGCAGCTCCGGACAGCACACTGAAGCTTTCTTT. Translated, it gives CASSSGQHTEAFF.

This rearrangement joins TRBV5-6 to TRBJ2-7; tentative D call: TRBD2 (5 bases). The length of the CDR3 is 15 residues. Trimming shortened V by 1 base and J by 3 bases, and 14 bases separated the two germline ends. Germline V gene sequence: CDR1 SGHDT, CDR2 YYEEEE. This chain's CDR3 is CASSLWARVRYEQYF. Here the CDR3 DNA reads TGTGCCAGCAGCTTGTGGGCGCGGGTGCGCTACGAGCAGTACTTC.

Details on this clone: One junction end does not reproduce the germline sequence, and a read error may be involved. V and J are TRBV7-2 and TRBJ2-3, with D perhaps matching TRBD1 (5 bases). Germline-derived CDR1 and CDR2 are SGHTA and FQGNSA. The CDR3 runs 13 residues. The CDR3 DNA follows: TGTGCCAGCAGCTTAGACCTCACAGGTACGCAGTATTTT. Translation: CASSLDLTGTQYF.

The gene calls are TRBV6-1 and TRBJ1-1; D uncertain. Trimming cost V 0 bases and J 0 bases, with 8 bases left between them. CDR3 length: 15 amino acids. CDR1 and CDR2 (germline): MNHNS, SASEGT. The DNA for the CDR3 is TGTGCCAGCAGTGAAGCCCCGGGTCTGAACACTGAAGCTTTCTTT. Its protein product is CASSEAPGLNTEAFF.

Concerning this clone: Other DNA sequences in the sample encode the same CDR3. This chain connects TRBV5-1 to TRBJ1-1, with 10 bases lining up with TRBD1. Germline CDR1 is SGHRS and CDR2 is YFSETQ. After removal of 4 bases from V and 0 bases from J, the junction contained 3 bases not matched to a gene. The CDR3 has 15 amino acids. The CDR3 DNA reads TGCGCCAGCAGCAGGGACAGGGGAATGAACACTGAAGCTTTCTTT. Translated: CASSRDRGMNTEAFF.